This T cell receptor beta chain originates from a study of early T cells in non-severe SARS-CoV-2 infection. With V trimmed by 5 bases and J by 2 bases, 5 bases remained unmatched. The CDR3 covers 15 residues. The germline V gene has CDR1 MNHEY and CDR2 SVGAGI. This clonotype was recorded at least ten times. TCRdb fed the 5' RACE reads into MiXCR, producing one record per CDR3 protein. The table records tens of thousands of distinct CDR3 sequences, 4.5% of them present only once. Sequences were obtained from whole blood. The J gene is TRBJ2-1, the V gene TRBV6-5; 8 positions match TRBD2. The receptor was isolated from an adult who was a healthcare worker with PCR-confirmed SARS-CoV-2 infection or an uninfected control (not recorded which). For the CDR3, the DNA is TGTGCCAGCAGTCGAGCGGGAGAGGCCTACAATGAGCAGTTCTTC. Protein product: CASSRAGEAYNEQFF.